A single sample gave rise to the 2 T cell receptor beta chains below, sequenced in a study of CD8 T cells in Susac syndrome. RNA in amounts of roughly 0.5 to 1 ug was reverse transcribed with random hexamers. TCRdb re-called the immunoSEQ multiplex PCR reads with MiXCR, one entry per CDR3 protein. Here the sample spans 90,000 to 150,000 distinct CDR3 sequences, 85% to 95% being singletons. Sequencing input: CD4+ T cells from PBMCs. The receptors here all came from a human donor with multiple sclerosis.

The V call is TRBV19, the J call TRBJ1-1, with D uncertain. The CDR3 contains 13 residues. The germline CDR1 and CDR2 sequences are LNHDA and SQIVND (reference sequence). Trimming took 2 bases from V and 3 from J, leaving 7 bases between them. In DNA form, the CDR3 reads TGTGCCAGTAGTATACAGAGATACACTGAAGCTTTCTTT. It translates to CASSIQRYTEAFF.

The CDR3: CASSPTGTEESYGYTF. In DNA, the CDR3 is TGTGCCAGCAGCCCCACCGGGACAGAGGAGAGCTATGGCTACACCTTC. This sequence joins TRBV3-1 and TRBJ1-2; 7 nucleotides align to TRBD1. There are 16 residues in the CDR3. The germline CDR1 and CDR2 sequences are LGHDT and YNNKEL (reference sequence). J gave up 4 bases and V 4 bases, and 12 bases lay outside the gene matches.